These T cell receptor beta chains were read from a single sample in a study of CD8+ T cells in alopecia areata. Clones were read by immunoSEQ multiplex PCR, and TCRdb kept only the in-frame ones, dropping some. The top ten clones hold about 5.1% of a sample with about 200,000 clones, roughly 50% of them seen once. Material: CD4+ T cells sorted from blood, obtained at week 24, from a patient treated with tofacitinib. Receptors were obtained from a human donor with alopecia areata. Each CDR3 is given with its conserved first and last residue. A D gene is named only where the DNA matches it firmly. Clone size is given for some rows only: seen once, a few or many times, or a class if the clone is expanded.

d_call: NA; v_call: TRBV2; j_call: TRBJ1-5; clone_size: few; cdr3_nt: TGTGCCAGCAGTGAGTTTGGGGTAAGCAATCAGCCCCAGCATTTT; cdr3_aa: CASSEFGVSNQPQHF
d_call: NA; v_call: TRBV7-2; j_call: TRBJ2-3; clone_size: few; cdr3_nt: TGTGCCAGCAGGCCCGGGACTAGCACAGATACGCAGTATTTT; cdr3_aa: CASRPGTSTDTQYF
d_call: NA; v_call: TRBV4-2; j_call: TRBJ2-5; clone_size: NA; cdr3_nt: TGTGCCAGCAGCCACGGGACTCAGGGGGAGACCCAGTACTTC; cdr3_aa: CASSHGTQGETQYF
d_call: TRBD1; v_call: TRBV28; j_call: TRBJ1-5; clone_size: NA; cdr3_nt: TGTGCCAGCAGTTTAGCTGGACAGGGGCCGCCCCAGCATTTT; cdr3_aa: CASSLAGQGPPQHF
d_call: NA; v_call: TRBV5-1; j_call: TRBJ2-7; clone_size: NA; cdr3_nt: TGCGCCAGCAGCTTGGAACAGGGTTTCTTCGAGCAGTACTTC; cdr3_aa: CASSLEQGFFEQYF
d_call: TRBD2; v_call: TRBV29-1; j_call: TRBJ2-3; clone_size: NA; cdr3_nt: TGCAGCGTTGAGAGCCGCCTATCTACCGGGAGGGCCTCAGATACGCAGTATTTT; cdr3_aa: CSVESRLSTGRASDTQYF
d_call: NA; v_call: TRBV14; j_call: TRBJ2-1; clone_size: NA; cdr3_nt: TGTGCCAGCAGCCAAGATCGAGGGCTACAGCAGTTCTTC; cdr3_aa: CASSQDRGLQQFF
d_call: NA; v_call: TRBV2; j_call: TRBJ2-7; clone_size: NA; cdr3_nt: TGTGCCAGCACCCTCCTGAGTAGCTCCTACGAGCAGTACTTC; cdr3_aa: CASTLLSSSYEQYF
d_call: NA; v_call: TRBV15; j_call: TRBJ1-1; clone_size: few; cdr3_nt: TGTGCCACCAGCACAAGGACTGGCGGCACTGAAGCTTTCTTT; cdr3_aa: CATSTRTGGTEAFF
d_call: NA; v_call: TRBV29-1; j_call: TRBJ2-5; clone_size: few; cdr3_nt: TGCAGCGTTGAATCACGAAGAGTGGGGGAGACCCAGTACTTC; cdr3_aa: CSVESRRVGETQYF
d_call: NA; v_call: TRBV7-9; j_call: TRBJ2-1; clone_size: NA; cdr3_nt: TGTGCCAGCAGCTTAGCCCGGGGGATCTACAATGAGCAGTTCTTC; cdr3_aa: CASSLARGIYNEQFF
d_call: NA; v_call: TRBV7-2; j_call: TRBJ2-1; clone_size: NA; cdr3_nt: TGTGCCAGCAGCTCCCCGACTAGAGAGCAGTTCTTC; cdr3_aa: CASSSPTREQFF
d_call: NA; v_call: TRBV7-2; j_call: TRBJ1-5; clone_size: NA; cdr3_nt: TGTGCCAGCAGCTTACCGTGGGCAAATCAGCCCCAGCATTTT; cdr3_aa: CASSLPWANQPQHF
d_call: TRBD1; v_call: TRBV28; j_call: TRBJ1-2; clone_size: NA; cdr3_nt: TGTGCCAGCAGTTTATGGACAGGGGGCTACACCTTC; cdr3_aa: CASSLWTGGYTF
d_call: NA; v_call: TRBV5-4; j_call: TRBJ1-2; clone_size: NA; cdr3_nt: TGTGCCAGCAGCTTGATTGGGTTGGGCCACTATGGCTACACCTTC; cdr3_aa: CASSLIGLGHYGYTF